This T cell receptor (beta chain) was captured in a study of blood T cell repertoires in COVID-19 (dated by TCRdb to the early 2020s). With regard to the full study: The collaborator samples originated in the United States, Italy and Spain and spanned the acute and convalescent phases of COVID-19. The prospective study material was composed of cDNA or gDNA derived from T cells, B-cell-depleted T cells, or PBMCs. Deeply sampled blood TCRbeta repertoires from subjects exposed to, actively infected with, or recovered from COVID-19 were included in the dataset. The repertoires were released in a freely available public database meant as a resource for research on the immune response to SARS-CoV-2. The samples were drawn from two sources: the first 160 participants of the ongoing ImmuneRACE study, and fewer than 1,500 subjects contributed by 6 global collaborators. The sample metadata nearly always contained a de-identified subject ID, COVID-19 status, age in years and sex. Where available, HLA class I and class II types were obtained from metadata supplied by the sample provider rather than from assay-based typing. What the research found in general, with its limitations: The amount of clinical and demographic metadata varied by source and participant and was provided uncurated.

In regard to this clone: Which antigen it targets is not known. There are no base qualities to consult, and no much larger clone falls within one base.

Whole blood was collected in K2EDTA tubes by collaborating institutions according to the institutions' own protocols. For TCRbeta analysis, collaborators shipped samples as frozen whole blood, isolated PBMCs, or DNA extracted from either of those sample types. The CDR3 goes from the cysteine to the phenylalanine over 16 residues. The read is trimmed to its CDR3 DNA, 48 bases read in frame from base 1. The germline V gene (reference sequence) yields GTSNPN for CDR1 and SVGIG for CDR2. V trim: 0 bases; J trim: 4 bases; unmatched bases: 6. TCRbeta CDR3 regions were amplified from genomic DNA by means of the immunoSEQ Assay, a bias-controlled multiplex PCR. As for the original processing: The number of nucleated cells in each sample was estimated by amplification of reference gene primers within the assay. To quantify the absolute abundance of each unique TCRbeta CDR3 rearrangement, sequence reads were collapsed and filtered. For each sample, productive Simpson clonality was calculated by taking the square root of Simpson's diversity index across productive rearrangements. TCRdb took over this immuneACCESS table, retaining in-frame rearrangements with V and J assigned. Such tables are incomplete; in checked studies, under half of the missing clones stem from an unresolved V gene, and the remainder is unexplained. V and J calls and clone size are given by that table; D and trimming were obtained from the DNA. Across this sample there are roughly 250,000 clones, with around four fifths seen only once. 8.5% to 10% of the sample comes from the top ten.

This chain joins TRBV30 to TRBJ1-2, with 12 bases in between that match TRBD1. The receptor was isolated from a man in his forties with active or convalescent COVID-19. Sequenced sample: peripheral blood. The encoded CDR3 is CAWSVRGTGGFYGYTF. The DNA sequence is as follows: TGTGCCTGGAGTGTGAGGGGGACAGGGGGCTTCTATGGCTACACCTTC.